Listed here are 3 T cell receptor beta chains from one sample, sequenced in a study of cytomegalovirus exposure and HLA in healthy donors. Data came from immunoSEQ multiplex PCR; TCRdb stores just in-frame clones and leaves some out. In the table there are some 130,000 clones, around four fifths of which are singletons. The sample consisted of PBMCs. Every receptor here comes from a man aged 25 to 40 in good health and CMV-seropositive.

This chain connects TRBV7-3 to TRBJ2-7; tentatively, D is TRBD1 (5 bases). CDR1 SGHTA and CDR2 FQGTGA come from the germline V gene. The length of the CDR3 is 13 residues. Trimming pared 5 bases from V and 4 bases from J, leaving 12 bases between. CDR3 amino acids: CASSMDTTYEQYF. Here the CDR3 DNA reads TGTGCCAGCAGCATGGACACAACTTACGAGCAGTACTTC.

This clone was counted once. This sequence joins TRBV7-6 and TRBJ2-7, with 9 bases matching TRBD2. The CDR3 consists of 15 residues. CDR1 SGHVS and CDR2 FNYEAQ come from the germline V gene. Unmatched junction bases numbered 5, after V lost 2 bases and J lost 3 bases. In DNA, the CDR3 is TGTGCCAGCAGCTTATCCCCTAGCGGGGACTACGAGCAGTACTTC. This encodes CASSLSPSGDYEQYF.

The chain has TRBV7-2 and TRBJ2-7; tentative D call: TRBD1 (6 bases). The CDR3 is 14 residues long. V was pared by 5 bases and J by 2 bases, with 13 bases between. CDR1 and CDR2 (germline): SGHTA, FQGNSA. CDR3 protein: CASSPRRTAYEQYF. In DNA, the CDR3 is TGTGCCAGCAGCCCCCGGAGGACAGCCTACGAGCAGTACTTC. The variable domain in full, completed from reference TRBV7-2 and TRBJ2-7, reads GAGVSQSPSNKVTEKGKDVELRCDPISGHTALYWYRQSLGQGLEFLIYFQGNSAPDKSGLPSDRFSAERTGGSVSTLTIQRTQQEDSAVYLCASSPRRTAYEQYFGPGTRLTVT.